This is a list of T cell receptor beta chains from one sample in a study of blood T cell repertoires in COVID-19. This table comes from immunoSEQ multiplex PCR, and its TCRdb copy is limited to in-frame clones, with some not included. The table has fewer than 250,000 clones, around 90% seen once. The sequencing sample was made of peripheral blood. All receptors come from a man under 40 with COVID-19, enrolled during active disease. CDR3s include the opening cysteine and the closing phenylalanine or tryptophan. The D gene is left open where the match is weak. Not every row has a clone size; where given, it reads once, few, many or a size class.

>NA|15|TRBJ1-1|TRBV14|TRBD1
CASSRITGAHTEAFF
TGTGCCAGCAGCCGAATCACAGGGGCGCACACTGAAGCTTTCTTT
>once|14|TRBJ2-5|TRBV11-2|NA
CASSPRPLQETQYF
TGTGCCAGCAGCCCCCGTCCCTTGCAAGAGACCCAGTACTTC
>NA|14|TRBJ2-7|TRBV10-3|NA
CATLDSGHSYEQYF
TGTGCCACCCTGGACTCGGGCCACTCCTACGAGCAGTACTTC
>NA|12|TRBJ1-2|TRBV30|NA
CAWSTGTFGYTF
TGTGCCTGGAGTACCGGGACTTTCGGGTACACCTTC
>NA|11|TRBJ2-5|TRBV20-1|NA
CSANYRETQYF
TGCAGTGCTAATTACCGGGAGACCCAGTACTTC
>NA|15|TRBJ2-5|TRBV30|TRBD2
CAWSFGLAGGETQYF
TGTGCCTGGAGTTTTGGACTAGCGGGGGGAGAGACCCAGTACTTC
>once|14|TRBJ1-6|TRBV3-1/TRBV3-2|NA
CASSQGHDNSPLHF
TGTGCCAGCAGCCAGGGACATGATAATTCACCCCTCCACTTT
>NA|12|TRBJ1-1|TRBV28|NA
CASRYGDTEAFF
TGTGCCAGCAGGTACGGGGACACTGAAGCTTTCTTT
>NA|17|TRBJ2-6|TRBV5-1|NA
CASSLDRWTTGANVLTF
TGCGCCAGCAGCTTGGACAGGTGGACGACTGGGGCCAACGTCCTGACTTTC
>NA|14|TRBJ1-4|TRBV3-1/TRBV3-2|TRBD1
CASSQARGSEKLFF
TGTGCCAGCAGCCAAGCCAGGGGGTCGGAAAAACTGTTTTTT
>NA|14|TRBJ1-4|TRBV5-1|TRBD1
CASRIDRANEKLFF
TGCGCCAGCCGGATCGACAGGGCTAATGAAAAACTGTTTTTT
>once|14|TRBJ2-1|TRBV14|TRBD2
CASSRTSSYNEQFF
TGTGCCAGCAGCCGGACTAGCAGCTACAATGAGCAGTTCTTC
>NA|13|TRBJ1-2|TRBV3-1/TRBV3-2|NA
CASSQGGHGGYTF
TGTGCCAGCAGCCAAGGGGGGCATGGTGGCTACACCTTC